The present entry profiles one TCR beta chain with its context. Its antigen is currently unknown. Produced via immunoSEQ multiplex PCR; TCRdb's table is partial and in-frame only. Among about 150,000 clones listed, 86% were seen once. The data belong to a study of cytomegalovirus exposure and HLA in healthy donors. Study-wide findings and caveats: It was found in a later analysis that first-cohort TCR clusters tended to co-occur in the 130 or so validation repertoires. Most TCR sequences proved rare, with some public TCRs found in many donors. Both high specificity and high sensitivity reportedly marked the classifier's diagnosis of cytomegalovirus status.

V shed 3 bases and J 4 bases; nucleotides not matched to a gene: 3. The CDR3 totals 14 residues. CDR1 and CDR2 from the germline V gene are SGHDT and YYEEEE. The sequence was obtained from a man aged 18 to 30 in good health and CMV-seropositive. Sequencing used PBMCs. This rearrangement joins TRBV5-6 to TRBJ2-7; the match to TRBD2 covers 11 bases. In DNA, the CDR3 is TGTGCCAGCAGCTCGGGACTAGCGGATTACGAGCAGTACTTC. This encodes CASSSGLADYEQYF. The full variable domain, completed using reference TRBV5-6 and TRBJ2-7, is DAGVTQSPTHLIKTRGQQVTLRCSPKSGHDTVSWYQQALGQGPQFIFQYYEEEERQRGNFPDRFSGHQFPNYSSELNVNALLLGDSALYLCASSSGLADYEQYFGPGTRLTVT.